This TCR beta chain was identified in a study of cytomegalovirus exposure and HLA in healthy donors. Study overall: In a later analysis, it was reported that the roughly 120 validation repertoires had been produced on the same platform as the roughly 700 repertoires belonging to the first cohort.

Study outcomes and limitations: The study listed some 160 cytomegalovirus-associated TCR beta chains. Most sequenced TCRs were rare (though some public TCRs occurred in many donors).

The donors were in the roughly 130-subject validation cohort, distinct from the 666-subject first cohort. V dropped 7 bases and J dropped 6; count of bases not matched to a gene: 6. Germline V gene sequence: CDR1 SGHVS, CDR2 FNYEAQ. The CDR3 loop spans 14 amino acids. A word on this clone: Its antigen is as yet unknown.

The data were produced by immunoSEQ multiplex PCR, yet TCRdb's version contains in-frame clones alone and is incomplete. The table has 150,000 to 200,000 clones, 86% seen once. V gene TRBV7-6 combines with J gene TRBJ2-7; 13 bases fit TRBD2. The material sequenced was PBMCs. This clonotype originated in a young woman in good health and CMV-seronegative. The CDR3 here is CASNAGLAGSEQYF. The CDR3 nucleotides are TGTGCCAGCAACGCGGGACTAGCGGGATCCGAGCAGTACTTC.